These 9 T cell receptor beta chains originate from one sample sequenced in a study of T-cell reconstitution after alpha-beta-depleted transplantation in children. Library preparation (for TCRbeta) was performed with unique molecular identifiers. MiXCR was run by TCRdb on the PCR reads, yielding one entry per CDR3 protein. The repertoire includes about 580,000 distinct CDR3 sequences, over 20% of them detected once, and under 45% sits in the top ten. The specimen was PBMCs, collected before TCRalphabeta/CD19-depleted stem cell transplant. Receptors were obtained from a boy younger than two with Wiskott-Aldrich syndrome, due to receive a stem cell transplant.

The J gene is TRBJ2-1, the V gene TRBV7-2, with 7 nucleotides matching TRBD2. V gave up 5 bases and J gave up 5 bases; unmatched junction bases: 9. The CDR3 runs 15 residues. Looked up from germline, CDR1 is SGHTA and CDR2 is FQGNSA. CDR3 nucleotide sequence: TGTGCCAGCAGCCTTAGCGGGCTAAGGAACAATGAGCAGTTCTTC. It encodes CASSLSGLRNNEQFF.

The chain has TRBV5-4 and TRBJ1-1; maybe TRBD1 (5 bases). The germline gives CDR1 SGHNT, CDR2 YYREEE (reference sequence). This CDR3 is built from 15 residues. Trimming cost V 0 bases and J 4 bases, with 13 bases left between them. The CDR3, as DNA: TGTGCCAGCAGCTTGGGATATCAGGGTAGCACTGAAGCTTTCTTT. Protein sequence: CASSLGYQGSTEAFF.

This clonotype appeared a few times. This chain connects TRBV12-5 to TRBJ1-5; D not resolved. The length of the CDR3 is 13 residues. Trimming shortened V by 6 bases and J by 1 base, and 7 bases separated the two germline ends. Looked up from germline, CDR1 is LGHNT and CDR2 is FRNRAP. This CDR3 reads CASGRESNQPQHF. The CDR3 DNA is TGTGCTAGTGGCCGGGAAAGCAATCAGCCCCAGCATTTT.

This clonotype was picked up a small number of times. The chain has TRBV12-3 or TRBV12-4 and TRBJ2-2, with 10 bases matching TRBD2. This CDR3 has 16 amino acids. The V and J ends lost 2 bases and 7 bases, in that order; junction bases with no gene match: 7. CDR3 nucleotides: TGTGCCAGCAGTTTAATCAGCGGGAGGGCCTTCGGGGAGCTGTTTTTT. Encoded protein: CASSLISGRAFGELFF.

This clonotype was detected a few times. The CDR3 DNA reads TGTGCCAGCAGACGCGGGACAGAAGAAAACATTCAGTACTTC. This sequence encodes CASRRGTEENIQYF. The rearrangement uses TRBV12-3 or TRBV12-4 and TRBJ2-4, with D perhaps matching TRBD1 (7 bases). Trimming removed 6 bases at V and 5 bases at J, with 14 bases between. The CDR3 totals 14 residues.

The chain recombines TRBV7-2 with TRBJ2-7; D remains unclear. The CDR3 is 13 residues long. The V and J ends lost 5 bases and 5 bases respectively, with 13 bases between them. CDR1 and CDR2 from the germline V gene are SGHTA and FQGNSA. Here the CDR3 DNA reads TGTGCCAGCAGCCAAGGTCCCGCCGACGAGCAGTACTTC. It specifies CASSQGPADEQYF.

Only a few counts were recorded for this clonotype. The chain couples TRBV7-2 to TRBJ2-1; the D is unclear. The V gene's germline CDR1 is SGHTA and CDR2 FQGNSA. This CDR3 spans 13 amino acids. With 1 base removed from V and 9 bases from J, the gap between germline ends came to 10 bases. CDR3: CASSLVSGGEQFF. In nucleotides, the CDR3 is TGTGCCAGCAGCTTAGTGTCTGGCGGTGAGCAGTTCTTC.

This clonotype was counted between two and nine times. V is TRBV29-1 and J is TRBJ1-3; 7 nucleotides agree with TRBD1. Germline CDR1 reads SQVTM; CDR2 reads ANQGSEA. V was clipped by 6 bases and J by 0 bases; unmatched bases: 8. The CDR3 extends over 15 amino acids. In DNA form, the CDR3 reads TGCAGCGTCGAACACAGGGGAAACTCTGGAAACACCATATATTTT. It encodes CSVEHRGNSGNTIYF. Full variable domain (rest looked up from reference TRBV29-1 and TRBJ1-3): SAVISQKPSRDICQRGTSLTIQCQVDSQVTMMFWYRQQPGQSLTLIATANQGSEATYESGFVIDKFPISRPNLTFSTLTVSNMSPEDSSIYLCSVEHRGNSGNTIYFGEGSWLTVV.

The chain links TRBV5-5 to TRBJ2-3, with a weak D call TRBD2 (6 bases). Trimming took off 1 base at V and 3 bases at J, with 12 bases between the two ends. CDR1 and CDR2 from the germline V gene are SGHKS and YYEKEE (reference sequence). The CDR3 totals 15 residues. CDR3 in DNA: TGTGCCAGCAGCTTGCGGCGGGGAGGAACAGATACGCAGTATTTT. Translation: CASSLRRGGTDTQYF.